These 24 T cell receptor beta chains came from one sample sequenced in a study of blood T cell repertoires in COVID-19 (dated by TCRdb to 2020 to 2022). The library was generated by the immunoSEQ multiplex PCR assay. This immuneACCESS table, as held by TCRdb, lists in-frame sequences with V and J called but not all clones. Of the missing ones, under half trace to an unresolved V gene in checked studies; the others have no known cause. For this sample the table gives about 93,000 clones, of which about nine tenths were detected only once. About 4.9% of the sample goes to the ten largest clones. The sample consisted of peripheral blood. The receptors were sampled from a man in his 60s with COVID-19, enrolled during active disease.

J is TRBJ1-2 and V is TRBV5-1, with 7 bases lining up with TRBD1. The trim removed 5 bases at V and 7 bases at J, leaving 11 bases unmatched. This CDR3 region has 14 residues. CDR1 is SGHRS and CDR2 is YFSETQ in the germline V gene. The CDR3 protein is CASSQDRESSGYTF. Here the CDR3 DNA reads TGCGCCAGCAGTCAAGACAGGGAAAGTAGTGGCTACACCTTC.

This chain links TRBV4-1 with TRBJ2-1; 7 positions agree with TRBD2. CDR3 length: 15 amino acids. Germline loops: CDR1 MGHRA, CDR2 YSYEKL. V gave up 4 bases and J gave up 2 bases; unmatched junction bases: 5. The DNA for the CDR3 is TGCGCCAGCAGCCCAAAGAGCGGGACCTACAATGAGCAGTTCTTC. Translation: CASSPKSGTYNEQFF.

The chain has TRBV2 and TRBJ1-4; TRBD1 is a possible D gene (6 bases). This CDR3 spans 15 amino acids. The V gene lost 2 bases and the J gene lost 8 bases, with 15 bases spanning the gap. Germline V CDR1 and CDR2: SNHLY, FYNNEI. The CDR3 coding sequence is TGTGCCAGCAGTGAAAAAATTCCTGGGACAGAAAAACTGTTTTTT. Encoded protein: CASSEKIPGTEKLFF.

The V gene is TRBV15, the J gene TRBJ2-7, with 8 positions matching TRBD2. Looked up from germline, CDR1 is LNHNV and CDR2 is YYDKDF (reference sequence). CDR3 length: 15 residues. Trimming removed 5 bases from V and 0 bases from J; junction bases left unmatched: 6. In DNA form, the CDR3 reads TGTGCCACCAGCGGCAGAACTAGCGGCTCCTACGAGCAGTACTTC. Translation gives CATSGRTSGSYEQYF.

This rearrangement joins TRBV11-2 to TRBJ1-1; 9 bases fit TRBD1. Losses at the gene ends were 5 bases for V and 8 bases for J; bases not matched to a gene: 3. Germline V gives CDR1 SGHAT, CDR2 FQNNGV. The CDR3 loop spans 12 amino acids. CDR3 DNA: TGTGCCAGCAGCCTAGGGACAGGGGAAGCTTTCTTT. Its protein is CASSLGTGEAFF.

J is TRBJ2-5 and V is TRBV5-4, with D possibly TRBD2 on 6 matching bases. The length of the CDR3 is 15 residues. Germline loops: CDR1 SGHNT, CDR2 YYREEE (reference sequence). The V and J ends lost 0 bases and 5 bases respectively, with 14 bases between them. The CDR3 DNA follows: TGTGCCAGCAGCTTGGCGGGCGGAGGGCGGGAGACCCAGTACTTC. It yields the protein CASSLAGGGRETQYF. The whole variable domain, filled in from reference TRBV5-4 and TRBJ2-5, reads ETGVTQSPTHLIKTRGQQVTLRCSSQSGHNTVSWYQQALGQGPQFIFQYYREEENGRGNFPPRFSGLQFPNYSSELNVNALELDDSALYLCASSLAGGGRETQYFGPGTRLLVL.

CDR3 sequence (DNA): TGTGCCAGCAGCTCCCGAGTTGGACAGGGGGTTTATGGCTACACCTTC. This codes for CASSSRVGQGVYGYTF. This chain uses TRBV7-9 with TRBJ1-2, with TRBD1 matching over 10 bases. Germline V gives CDR1 SEHNR, CDR2 FQNEAQ (reference sequence). J gave up 5 bases and V 4 bases, and 10 bases lay outside the gene matches. This CDR3 spans 16 amino acids.

This chain connects TRBV7-2 to TRBJ1-6, with TRBD1 as a possible D gene (6 bases). Deletions cut 4 bases from V and 7 bases from J, with 14 bases between. Germline V gene data show CDR1 as SGHTA and CDR2 as FQGNSA. The CDR3 is 15 amino acids. The CDR3 sequence: CASSWTPQGNSPLHF. CDR3 in DNA: TGTGCCAGCAGCTGGACCCCGCAGGGGAATTCACCCCTCCACTTT.

The chain links TRBV28 to TRBJ1-2; 7 nucleotides agree with TRBD1. The CDR3 is made up of 16 amino acids. V shed 4 bases, J shed 2 bases, and the junction held 10 bases outside the gene matches. Germline V gives CDR1 MDHEN, CDR2 SYDVKM. CDR3: CASSSPKTGKNYGYTF. CDR3 DNA sequence: TGTGCCAGCAGTTCGCCTAAGACAGGGAAAAACTATGGCTACACCTTC.

The chain links TRBV19 to TRBJ2-7, with D possibly TRBD1 on 6 matching bases. V gave up 7 bases and J gave up 5 bases, with 15 bases separating them. The germline V gene encodes CDR1 LNHDA and CDR2 SQIVND (reference sequence). The CDR3 has 13 residues. The CDR3 is CASTPTGLHEQYF. The DNA of the CDR3 is TGTGCCAGTACCCCCACAGGGCTCCACGAGCAGTACTTC.

The V and J genes are TRBV30 and TRBJ1-1, with TRBD1 matching over 8 bases. With V trimmed by 0 bases and J by 7 bases, 13 bases remained unmatched. The CDR3 loop spans 16 amino acids. Germline loops: CDR1 GTSNPN, CDR2 SVGIG (reference sequence). The CDR3 loop is CAWSVLRGRRRGEAFF. In DNA, the CDR3 is TGTGCCTGGAGTGTACTCAGGGGGCGCCGGAGAGGTGAAGCTTTCTTT. The variable domain in full, with the rest retrieved from reference TRBV30 and TRBJ1-1, is SQTIHQWPATLVQPVGSPLSLECTVEGTSNPNLYWYRQAAGRGLQLLFYSVGIGQISSEVPQNLSASRPQDRQFILSSKKLLLSDSGFYLCAWSVLRGRRRGEAFFGQGTRLTVV.

The chain uses TRBV5-1 and TRBJ2-1, with D possibly matching TRBD2 (6 bases). The CDR3 runs to 16 residues. CDR1 and CDR2 from the germline V gene are SGHRS and YFSETQ. V dropped 4 bases and J dropped 9 bases, with 23 bases sitting between them. The CDR3 nucleotides read TGCGCCAGCAGCGAACTTAGGGGTGGCGGGATGGGTGAGCAGTTCTTC. As protein: CASSELRGGGMGEQFF.

The chain combines TRBV9 with TRBJ2-5; the match to TRBD2 covers 9 bases. CDR1 is SGDLS, CDR2 YYNGEE, per germline. Trimming took 4 bases from V and 1 from J; bases not matched to a gene: 8. The CDR3 runs to 16 residues. For the CDR3, the DNA is TGTGCCAGCAGCCCCCGACTAGCGGTCACCCAAGAGACCCAGTACTTC. Protein product: CASSPRLAVTQETQYF.

This sequence joins TRBV27 and TRBJ1-1; D remains unclear. This CDR3 spans 13 amino acids. Trimming cost V 3 bases and J 1 base, with 6 bases left between them. CDR1 is MNHEY, CDR2 SMNVEV, per germline (reference sequence). CDR3 sequence reads: CASSFSQNTEAFF. In DNA form, the CDR3 reads TGTGCCAGCAGTTTTTCACAGAACACTGAAGCTTTCTTT.

CDR3 DNA: TGTGCCTGGACCCCTGAGTCTGGTGAAGCTTTCTTT. It translates to CAWTPESGEAFF. This chain links TRBV30 with TRBJ1-1; D not certain. V shed 4 bases and J shed 7 bases, with 13 bases lying between them. This CDR3 has 12 residues. Germline lookup yields CDR1 GTSNPN and CDR2 SVGIG (reference sequence).

The gene calls are TRBV28 and TRBJ2-1, with 8 nucleotides matching TRBD1. The CDR3 loop spans 14 amino acids. The trim removed 5 bases at V and 8 bases at J, leaving 8 bases unmatched. CDR1 is MDHEN and CDR2 is SYDVKM in the germline V gene. CDR3 nucleotide sequence: TGTGCCAGCAGTGCGGACAGGGCAAGGTATGAGCAGTTCTTC. Encoded protein: CASSADRARYEQFF.

The rearrangement links TRBV12-3 or TRBV12-4 to TRBJ2-3; 7 bases fit TRBD1. Losses at the gene ends were 7 bases for V and 8 bases for J; bases not matched to a gene: 6. CDR3 length: 12 amino acids. The CDR3 nucleotides read TGTGCCAGCACTCATGAGGGGGCTACGCAGTATTTT. It yields the protein CASTHEGATQYF.

The chain carries TRBV5-5 and TRBJ2-3; no definite D call. This CDR3 contains 13 residues. Germline V CDR1 and CDR2: SGHKS, YYEKEE (reference sequence). The V end was cut by 1 base, the J end by 2 bases, with 5 bases between. This CDR3 is CASSLTVTDTQYF. The CDR3 coding sequence is TGTGCCAGCAGCTTGACAGTCACAGATACGCAGTATTTT.

The chain couples TRBV10-3 to TRBJ1-2; D remains unclear. V was cut by 4 bases and J by 2 bases, with 11 bases left in between. The CDR3 is 14 residues long. CDR1 ENHRY and CDR2 SYGVKD come from the germline V gene. Here the CDR3 reads CAISGRRLNYGYTF. As DNA, the CDR3 is TGTGCCATCAGTGGGAGGCGCCTGAACTATGGCTACACCTTC.

This chain connects TRBV27 to TRBJ2-2; TRBD1 is a possible D gene (6 bases). Per the germline V gene, CDR1 is MNHEY and CDR2 is SMNVEV (reference sequence). The CDR3 consists of 14 residues. V shed 7 bases and J shed 3 bases, with 12 bases lying between them. This chain's CDR3 is CASTEAGDTGELFF. Written as DNA, the CDR3 is TGTGCCAGCACGGAGGCAGGGGACACCGGGGAGCTGTTTTTT.

The chain employs TRBV10-3 and TRBJ2-2; TRBD2 aligns across 15 bases. V lost 6 bases and J lost 7; bases outside the gene matches: 6. CDR1 is ENHRY and CDR2 is SYGVKD in the germline V gene. The CDR3 extends over 16 amino acids. CDR3 nucleotides: TGTGCCATCAGCGACGGGACTAGCGGGAGGATCGGGGAGCTGTTTTTT. Protein: CAISDGTSGRIGELFF.

The chain links TRBV6-6 to TRBJ1-2; D is perhaps TRBD1 (5 bases). V gave up 2 bases and J gave up 8 bases, with 15 bases separating them. Germline CDR1 is MNHNY and CDR2 is SVGAGI (reference sequence). The CDR3 contains 14 residues. The CDR3 loop is CASSYEGRGGGYTF. CDR3 DNA sequence: TGTGCCAGCAGTTACGAAGGGCGGGGCGGGGGCTACACCTTC.

The V and J genes are TRBV4-1 and TRBJ2-1; D may be TRBD2 (6 bases). V was cut by 4 bases and J by 5 bases, with 15 bases left in between. The CDR3 runs to 15 residues. Germline values: CDR1 MGHRA, CDR2 YSYEKL. CDR3 protein: CASSRTRETHNEQFF. The CDR3 DNA reads as TGCGCCAGCAGCCGCACCCGGGAGACCCACAATGAGCAGTTCTTC.

The V and J genes are TRBV11-3 and TRBJ1-2; a possible D gene is TRBD1 (5 bases). V was shortened by 4 bases and J by 5 bases, with 14 bases between the two germline ends. The CDR3 length is 14 residues. The germline V gene encodes CDR1 SGHNT and CDR2 YENEEA. The CDR3 sequence: CASSSRGTAYGYTF. CDR3 nucleotides: TGTGCCAGCAGCTCCCGCGGGACGGCTTATGGCTACACCTTC.